A single T cell receptor beta chain is shown here with its context. Which antigen it targets is not known. Base qualities were left out, and no much larger clone turns up one base away. Library generation was performed with 5' RACE. Sequencing relied on an Illumina HiSeq 2000. A universal primer binding site was introduced by template switching, and a unique molecular identifier was present in the final cDNA, enabling accurate counting of TCR cDNA molecules. First-strand cDNA for TCR alpha and beta chains was synthesized from specific primers in the conserved constant-segment region. To control for contamination, every cDNA library was double barcoded, receiving both a SMART-Mk sample barcode and Illumina barcodes. TruSeq adapter sequences along with Illumina sample barcodes were introduced in two successive PCR steps. The Illumina HiSeq platform was used with custom primers to sequence TCR alpha and beta cDNA libraries. On the authors' methods: MiGEC processed the raw reads to extract unique molecular identifiers, while MiXCR was used to determine the CDR3 positions. Recombination models were inferred per individual with the repgenHMM and IGoR tools using an EM algorithm. The tcR package in R was used for shared clonotype analysis, with sharing normalized by the product of cloneset sizes. To study raw recombination without the effects of thymic and clonal selection, out-of-frame nonproductive sequences were analyzed. Using fastp trimming at Q25 and MiXCR clonotype assembly, TCRdb reanalyzed the public sequencing data and kept in-frame beta chains. For every CDR3 protein sequence, its rows merge into one entry that carries the most common genes and DNA. Here the V and J calls rest on TCRdb's processing, not on the authors' analysis. The sample profile shows 1.5 million to 2 million distinct CDR3 sequences; roughly 35% of them were found once. The ten largest clonotypes hold around 0.3% of the sample.

This specimen belongs to a study of identical twins (dated by TCRdb to 2016 to 2017). Regarding the complete study: To test whether fetal clonotypes persist, this study deep-sequenced TCR alpha and beta repertoires from monozygotic twins, from unrelated adults of various ages, and from cord blood. Replicate twin experiments were performed at different times using different library preparation protocols to rule out contamination. What the study reported, not specific to this receptor: Out-of-frame TCR alpha sequences shared between twins showed an excess of low generation-probability sequences compared with coincidental sharing between unrelated individuals. Out-of-frame TCR alpha sharing in monozygotic twins was systematically underestimated by recombination models, whereas sharing between unrelated individuals was in agreement with the recombination models. A weaker excess of twin sharing was found in beta out-of-frame sequences because the signal-to-noise ratio was lowered by fewer shared sequences. Fewer insertions were carried by abundant cord blood beta clonotypes; a weaker similar trend was observed in young adult naive repertoires, while no such trend was observed in memory repertoires. Invariant T cells such as MAIT and iNKT could partly confound zero-insertion analyses, though diverse VJ usage argued against this for most clonotypes. Because the same donors could not be followed over many years, the conclusions relied on cross-sectional statistical analysis.

Every donor was a healthy Caucasian. The sequencing input was cord blood. The sequence was obtained from a newborn girl in good health.

The CDR3 protein sequence reads: CASSKGRGLAGEYFSYEQFF. The sequenced DNA is TGTGCCAGCAGCAAAGGGAGGGGGCTAGCGGGAGAATATTTTTCCTACGAGCAGTTCTTC. The chain is encoded by TRBV21-1 joined to TRBJ2-1; the table's D call of TRBD2 was not tested on the DNA. TRBV21-1 is a documented pseudogene. The CDR3 measures 20 amino acids from cysteine to phenylalanine. This entry keeps only the CDR3 DNA: 60 bases, framed from base 1.